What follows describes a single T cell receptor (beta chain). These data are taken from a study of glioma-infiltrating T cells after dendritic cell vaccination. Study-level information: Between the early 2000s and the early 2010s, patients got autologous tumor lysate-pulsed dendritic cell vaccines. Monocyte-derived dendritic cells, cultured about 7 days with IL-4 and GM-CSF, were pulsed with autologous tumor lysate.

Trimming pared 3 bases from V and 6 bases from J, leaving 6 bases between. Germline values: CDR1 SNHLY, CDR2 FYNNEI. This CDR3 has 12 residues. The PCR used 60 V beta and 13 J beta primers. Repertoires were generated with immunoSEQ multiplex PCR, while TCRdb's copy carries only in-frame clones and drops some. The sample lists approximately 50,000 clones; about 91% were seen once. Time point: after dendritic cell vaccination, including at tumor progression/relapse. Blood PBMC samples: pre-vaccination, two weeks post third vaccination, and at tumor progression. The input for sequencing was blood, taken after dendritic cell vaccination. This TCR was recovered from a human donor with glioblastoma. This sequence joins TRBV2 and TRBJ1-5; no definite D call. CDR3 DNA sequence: TGTGCCAGCAGTGACCAGTCTCAGCCCCAGCATTTT. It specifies CASSDQSQPQHF.